Presented here are 29 T cell receptor beta chains from one specimen sequenced in a study of blood T cell repertoires in COVID-19. Here immunoSEQ multiplex PCR was the method, and the copy in TCRdb shows in-frame clones only, minus some. The profile shows under 250,000 clones, roughly 85% of them singletons. The sequencing sample was made of peripheral blood. These receptors all come from a woman aged 35 to 49 with active or convalescent COVID-19.

The rearrangement links TRBV12-3 or TRBV12-4 to TRBJ1-2, with 7 nucleotides matching TRBD1. This CDR3 spans 13 amino acids. The ends lost 3 bases at V and 4 bases at J; junction bases unmatched: 2. CDR3 region: CASSLAGGYGYTF. In DNA, the CDR3 is TGTGCCAGCAGTTTGGCAGGGGGCTATGGCTACACCTTC.

The rearrangement uses TRBV5-1 and TRBJ2-3, with D perhaps TRBD2 (6 bases). The CDR3 length is 14 residues. The germline V gene encodes CDR1 SGHRS and CDR2 YFSETQ. With 0 bases removed from V and 3 bases from J, the gap between germline ends came to 8 bases. CDR3 residues: CASSLGRDTDTQYF. CDR3 nucleotide sequence: TGCGCCAGCAGCTTGGGGAGGGATACAGATACGCAGTATTTT.

In its sample, this clone was seen once. The V and J genes are TRBV27 and TRBJ2-3; 11 bases are a match to TRBD2. Germline trimming cut 5 bases from V and 5 bases from J; bases unmatched to any gene: 6. There are 15 residues in the CDR3. Germline V gene sequence: CDR1 MNHEY, CDR2 SMNVEV (reference sequence). CDR3 protein: CASSLSGRAGDTQYF. CDR3 DNA sequence: TGTGCCAGCAGTCTTAGCGGGAGGGCCGGAGATACGCAGTATTTT.

The chain carries TRBV28 and TRBJ2-5; TRBD1 aligns across 7 bases. The CDR3 extends over 15 amino acids. Per the germline V gene, CDR1 is MDHEN and CDR2 is SYDVKM. The J segment lost 2 bases and the V segment lost 4 bases, leaving 7 bases of the junction unmatched. The CDR3 is CASSSSSTGQETQYF. The CDR3 nucleotides are TGTGCCAGCAGTTCTTCCTCGACAGGGCAAGAGACCCAGTACTTC.

The chain links TRBV11-3 to TRBJ2-7; 7 nucleotides align to TRBD1. The CDR3 runs to 15 residues. The germline V gene encodes CDR1 SGHNT and CDR2 YENEEA. Trimming removed 5 bases from V and 1 base from J; junction bases left unmatched: 8. The CDR3 protein is CASSPGTAQSYEQYF. In DNA form, the CDR3 reads TGTGCCAGCAGCCCGGGGACAGCCCAATCCTACGAGCAGTACTTC.

The chain links TRBV15 to TRBJ1-4; D is possibly TRBD1 (5 bases). The CDR3 loop spans 13 amino acids. The V and J ends lost 1 base and 10 bases respectively, with 10 bases between them. CDR1 is LNHNV and CDR2 is YYDKDF in the germline V gene (reference sequence). The CDR3 is CATSRGGPGKLFF. CDR3 DNA: TGTGCCACCAGCAGAGGGGGCCCGGGAAAACTGTTTTTT.

The V and J genes are TRBV12-3 or TRBV12-4 and TRBJ2-1, with D possibly being TRBD1 (5 bases). This CDR3 is built from 12 residues. V was cut by 6 bases and J by 9 bases, with 12 bases left in between. CDR3 nucleotides: TGTGCCAGCAGCCGACAGAGTATTGAGCAGTTCTTC. It is translated as CASSRQSIEQFF.

This clone was counted between two and nine times. This chain uses TRBV30 with TRBJ1-2; D unclear. Germline values: CDR1 GTSNPN, CDR2 SVGIG (reference sequence). The CDR3 spans 12 residues. V lost 0 bases and J lost 7, with 9 bases in between. The CDR3 sequence is CAWSVHGFGYTF. In DNA, the CDR3 is TGTGCCTGGAGTGTACACGGGTTTGGCTACACCTTC.

The V call is TRBV2, the J call TRBJ2-1; 10 bases are a match to TRBD2. The length of the CDR3 is 15 residues. Trimming cost V 0 bases and J 6 bases; bases outside gene matches: 2. Germline CDR1 reads SNHLY; CDR2 reads FYNNEI. CDR3 sequence (DNA): TGTGCCAGCAGTGAAGCTAGCGGGAGGTCCAATGAGCAGTTCTTC. Residues: CASSEASGRSNEQFF. The whole variable domain, filled in from reference TRBV2 and TRBJ2-1, reads EPEVTQTPSHQVTQMGQEVILRCVPISNHLYFYWYRQILGQKVEFLVSFYNNEISEKSEIFDDQFSVERPDGSNFTLKIRSTKLEDSAMYFCASSEASGRSNEQFFGPGTRLTVL.

A single count supports this clone. The CDR3: CASSRPPGTGEGDTQYF. Here the CDR3 DNA reads TGTGCCAGCAGTCGCCCACCCGGGACAGGGGAGGGGGATACGCAGTATTTT. V usage is TRBV5-4 and J usage is TRBJ2-3; TRBD1 aligns across 10 bases. The CDR3 contains 17 residues. J gave up 6 bases and V 5 bases, and 15 bases lay outside the gene matches. From germline, CDR1 is SGHNT and CDR2 YYREEE (reference sequence). The complete variable domain, with remaining parts taken from reference TRBV5-4 and TRBJ2-3, reads ETGVTQSPTHLIKTRGQQVTLRCSSQSGHNTVSWYQQALGQGPQFIFQYYREEENGRGNFPPRFSGLQFPNYSSELNVNALELDDSALYLCASSRPPGTGEGDTQYFGPGTRLTVL.

The rearrangement joins TRBV5-4 to TRBJ1-5, with a tentative D call TRBD1 (6 bases). This CDR3 is built from 15 residues. CDR1 and CDR2 (germline): SGHNT, YYREEE (reference sequence). Trimming cost V 0 bases and J 3 bases, with 10 bases left between them. CDR3 sequence (DNA): TGTGCCAGCAGCTTGGGGGGGGGCGTCAATCAGCCCCAGCATTTT. Its protein product is CASSLGGGVNQPQHF.

This clone was seen only once. The gene calls are TRBV7-9 and TRBJ1-2; 10 bases agree with TRBD1. The CDR3 is 14 amino acids. From germline, CDR1 is SEHNR and CDR2 FQNEAQ (reference sequence). The V gene end was trimmed by 1 base and the J gene end by 5 bases; junction bases not matched to a gene: 1. CDR3 protein: CASSLGGQGYGYTF. The CDR3 DNA reads TGTGCCAGCAGCTTAGGGGGACAGGGGTATGGCTACACCTTC.

V is TRBV4-2 and J is TRBJ2-2; maybe TRBD2 (5 bases). The germline V gene has CDR1 LGHNA and CDR2 YNFKEQ. Trimming shortened V by 0 bases and J by 5 bases, and 13 bases separated the two germline ends. This CDR3 spans 16 amino acids. CDR3 amino acids: CASSQDLASRTGELFF. The DNA of the CDR3 is TGTGCCAGCAGCCAAGATCTAGCTAGCAGGACCGGGGAGCTGTTTTTT.

The chain joins TRBV28 to TRBJ1-2, with TRBD1 matching over 7 bases. CDR1 is MDHEN and CDR2 is SYDVKM in the germline V gene. The length of the CDR3 is 15 residues. J lost 5 bases, V lost 7 bases, and 13 bases had no gene match. CDR3 DNA sequence: TGTGCCAGCATTCCCGGACAGGTGGTAGGGTATGGCTACACCTTC. Protein: CASIPGQVVGYGYTF.

The CDR3 region has the DNA TGTGCCAGCAGCGCCCGGCTAGCGGGAGAGGTTGGCTACAATGAGCAGTTCTTC. This sequence encodes CASSARLAGEVGYNEQFF. The chain carries TRBV5-5 and TRBJ2-1, with 10 bases lining up with TRBD2. V gave up 4 bases and J gave up 3 bases; unmatched junction bases: 13. The germline V gene encodes CDR1 SGHKS and CDR2 YYEKEE (reference sequence). The CDR3 spans 18 residues.

The rearrangement links TRBV6-4 to TRBJ2-5; TRBD2 might be the D (6 bases). V lost 7 bases, J lost 3 bases, and 21 bases lay in between. The CDR3 contains 16 residues. In germline, CDR1 is MRHNA, CDR2 SNTAGT. The CDR3 DNA sequence: TGTGCCAGCAACATACCGGGGCGGGGTAGGGAAGAGACCCAGTACTTC. As protein: CASNIPGRGREETQYF.

The rearrangement uses TRBV18 and TRBJ2-1; D may be TRBD2 (6 bases). The CDR3 is made up of 17 amino acids. Germline V gives CDR1 KGHSH, CDR2 LQKENI. V was pared by 0 bases and J by 1 base, with 13 bases between. The CDR3 reads CASSPPLGRGSYNEQFF. The CDR3 bases are TGTGCCAGCTCACCACCCCTCGGGAGAGGGTCCTACAATGAGCAGTTCTTC.

The rearrangement uses TRBV30 and TRBJ2-2, with D perhaps matching TRBD2 (6 bases). Germline V lookup: CDR1 GTSNPN, CDR2 SVGIG (reference sequence). The CDR3 is 15 residues long. The germline V and J ends were trimmed by 5 bases and 5 bases, with 18 bases remaining between them. Here the CDR3 DNA reads TGTGCCTGGCACCTCCGGGAGTACAGGACCGGGGAGCTGTTTTTT. Its protein is CAWHLREYRTGELFF.

This clone appeared a few times. The chain employs TRBV21-1 and TRBJ1-2; the D call in the table, TRBD1, was not verified against the DNA. TRBV21-1 is termed a pseudogene. This CDR3 spans 19 amino acids. The CDR3 coding sequence is TGTGCCAGCAGCAAACCTCTGGGGACAGACATCAACTATCGCTGGGGCTACACCTTC. Translating it yields CASSKPLGTDINYRWGYTF.

V usage is TRBV10-3 and J usage is TRBJ2-1; TRBD2 aligns across 8 bases. The length of the CDR3 is 15 residues. CDR1 ENHRY and CDR2 SYGVKD come from the germline V gene. Trimming cost V 8 bases and J 10 bases; bases outside gene matches: 16. The CDR3 sequence: CAIGAGERGPAEQFF. CDR3 sequence (DNA): TGTGCCATCGGGGCCGGAGAGCGGGGGCCAGCGGAGCAGTTCTTC.

J is TRBJ1-2 and V is TRBV7-9, with D hard to call. This CDR3 is built from 12 residues. Germline V CDR1 and CDR2: SEHNR, FQNEAQ (reference sequence). Deletions cut 3 bases from V and 8 bases from J, with 10 bases between. CDR3 DNA sequence: TGTGCCAGCAGCTTCGAAACATCCGGCTACACCTTC. Translation: CASSFETSGYTF.

This chain uses TRBV6-6 with TRBJ1-2; the D is unclear. Germline V gives CDR1 MNHNY, CDR2 SVGAGI (reference sequence). V was trimmed by 1 base and J by 6 bases, leaving 6 bases between them. The CDR3 has 12 residues. The CDR3 nucleotides are TGTGCCAGCAGTTACTTGGCCGATGGCTACACCTTC. The encoded protein is CASSYLADGYTF.

The chain employs TRBV7-3 and TRBJ2-3, with 9 positions matching TRBD1. Germline V CDR1 and CDR2: SGHTA, FQGTGA. The ends lost 0 bases at V and 0 bases at J; junction bases unmatched: 1. The CDR3 is 16 residues long. In nucleotides, the CDR3 is TGTGCCAGCAGCTTAACGGGACAGGGTAGCACAGATACGCAGTATTTT. Amino acids: CASSLTGQGSTDTQYF.

In DNA, the CDR3 is TGTGCCAGCAGCCCCCTGTCTCTCCCCGGGGCCAAAAACATTCAGTACTTC. The encoded protein is CASSPLSLPGAKNIQYF. V gene TRBV7-6 combines with J gene TRBJ2-4; the D is unclear. Per the germline V gene, CDR1 is SGHVS and CDR2 is FNYEAQ. Trimming pared 5 bases from V and 1 base from J, leaving 18 bases between. CDR3 size: 17 residues.

The chain combines TRBV11-1 with TRBJ1-2, with TRBD1 matching 8 bases. Germline loops: CDR1 SGHAT, CDR2 FQDESV (reference sequence). CDR3 size: 16 residues. Trimming took 3 bases from V and 4 from J; bases not matched to a gene: 10. The CDR3 protein is CASSFLLTGEGYGYTF. In DNA form, the CDR3 reads TGTGCCAGCAGCTTCCTTCTGACAGGGGAGGGCTATGGCTACACCTTC.

The V gene is TRBV4-1, the J gene TRBJ2-7; tentatively, D is TRBD2 (5 bases). Trimming took 4 bases from V and 5 from J, leaving 18 bases between them. The CDR3 length is 15 residues. Germline loops: CDR1 MGHRA, CDR2 YSYEKL. The CDR3 spells CASSPPRGFLDEQYF. The CDR3 coding sequence is TGCGCCAGCAGCCCCCCTCGAGGGTTCCTTGACGAGCAGTACTTC.

The rearrangement links TRBV14 to TRBJ1-1; D is uncertain. The ends were cut back, 4 bases at V and 1 base at J, with 7 bases in the middle. The CDR3 covers 13 residues. The germline V gene has CDR1 SGHDN and CDR2 FVKESK. In DNA, the CDR3 is TGTGCCAGCAGCCGTAGTAAGAACACTGAAGCTTTCTTT. Its protein is CASSRSKNTEAFF.

The J gene is TRBJ2-1, the V gene TRBV7-9; D gene unclear. Trimming shortened V by 2 bases and J by 10 bases, and 18 bases separated the two germline ends. Looked up from germline, CDR1 is SEHNR and CDR2 is FQNEAQ (reference sequence). The CDR3 sequence is 15 residues long. DNA of the CDR3: TGTGCCAGCAGCTTAAGCGTGCTAGTATCCCCCGAGCAGTTCTTC. Protein: CASSLSVLVSPEQFF. The complete variable domain, with remaining parts taken from reference TRBV7-9 and TRBJ2-1, reads DTGVSQNPRHKITKRGQNVTFRCDPISEHNRLYWYRQTLGQGPEFLTYFQNEAQLEKSRLLSDRFSAERPKGSFSTLEIQRTEQGDSAMYLCASSLSVLVSPEQFFGPGTRLTVL.

The chain links TRBV29-1 to TRBJ2-1; 12 bases align to TRBD2. Trimming removed 2 bases from V and 12 bases from J; junction bases left unmatched: 11. Germline values: CDR1 SQVTM, CDR2 ANQGSEA. This CDR3 comprises 15 residues. The CDR3 loop reads CSVESTSGRMRGQFF. The DNA for the CDR3 is TGCAGCGTTGAATCTACTAGCGGGAGGATGAGGGGGCAGTTCTTC.